This entry features one TCR beta chain sequence. What it binds is unknown. This sample is drawn from a study of radiotherapy plus CTLA-4 blockade in lung cancer. Study-wide context: The study recorded objective responses in around a sixth of patients and disease control in 25% to 35%.

Profiling relied on immunoSEQ multiplex PCR, and the TCRdb table lists in-frame clones only, not all of them. The sample yields 45,000 to 75,000 clones, around 80% seen once. Trimming at V came to 0 bases and at J to 2 bases, leaving 1 base not matched to a gene. CDR3 size: 17 residues. Germline V gene sequence: CDR1 SGDLS, CDR2 YYNGEE. Study-wide results and caveats: There was expansion of tumor-derived TCR clones in blood after radiotherapy plus ipilimumab.

This sequence was found in a human donor with non-small cell lung cancer who had a partial response to radiotherapy plus ipilimumab. This rearrangement joins TRBV9 to TRBJ2-1; 14 bases line up with TRBD2. Sequenced here: peripheral blood, sampled from a patient treated with radiotherapy plus ipilimumab. In DNA form, the CDR3 reads TGTGCCAGCAGCGTAGGGGGACTAGCGGGGGCCTACAATGAGCAGTTCTTC. Encoded protein: CASSVGGLAGAYNEQFF.